Each of the 26 T cell receptor beta chains below was sequenced from the same sample in a study of shared clonotypes between healthy human individuals. Repertoires were generated with immunoSEQ multiplex PCR, while TCRdb's copy carries only in-frame clones and drops some. The data contain fewer than 650,000 clones, roughly 79% of them singletons. Input material: PBMCs. All receptors derive from a woman in her 40s in good health. Some clones in this sample may be carry-over from other donors' samples.

J is TRBJ2-7 and V is TRBV18; D assignment may be TRBD1 or TRBD2 (5 bases each). Germline CDR1 is KGHSH and CDR2 is LQKENI. The V gene lost 3 bases and the J gene lost 1 base, with 13 bases spanning the gap. The CDR3 has 15 amino acids. CDR3 sequence reads: CASSPLMGDSYEQYF. DNA for the CDR3: TGTGCCAGCTCACCCCTGATGGGGGATTCCTACGAGCAGTACTTC.

To note about this clone: Other DNA sequences in the sample encode the same CDR3. This chain uses TRBV20-1 with TRBJ2-1; no definite D call. Trimming took off 6 bases at V and 2 bases at J, with 2 bases between the two ends. Germline values: CDR1 DFQATT, CDR2 SNEGSKA (reference sequence). The CDR3 length is 10 residues. The CDR3: CSATYNEQFF. The CDR3 nucleotides read TGCAGTGCAACCTACAATGAGCAGTTCTTC.

The chain combines TRBV7-2 with TRBJ2-5; D possibly uses TRBD1 or TRBD2 (5 bases each). The J call is in doubt because the DNA end fits TRBJ2-7 better. CDR3 length: 15 residues. The germline CDR1 and CDR2 sequences are SGHTA and FQGNSA. The chain's CDR3 is CASSLAGQGAYEQYF. DNA for the CDR3: TGTGCCAGCAGCTTAGCAGGTCAGGGAGCCTACGAGCAGTACTTC.

The chain recombines TRBV5-1 with TRBJ1-6; D gene unclear. The V end lost 0 bases, the J end lost 8 bases, and 6 bases lay between the germline ends. The germline V gene has CDR1 SGHRS and CDR2 YFSETQ. The CDR3 has 13 residues. The CDR3 sequence is CASSLDTDSPLHF. DNA of the CDR3: TGCGCCAGCAGCTTGGACACCGATTCACCCCTCCACTTT.

The table lists this clone with a few counts. The chain combines TRBV7-8 with TRBJ2-1, with 13 nucleotides matching TRBD2. This CDR3 contains 17 residues. Germline values: CDR1 SGHVS, CDR2 FQNEAQ. The V segment lost 0 bases and the J segment 7 bases; nucleotides outside the gene matches: 6. This CDR3 reads CASSLAGGTSGINEQFF. As DNA, the CDR3 is TGTGCCAGCAGCTTAGCCGGGGGGACTAGCGGGATTAATGAGCAGTTCTTC. The complete variable domain, with remaining parts taken from reference TRBV7-8 and TRBJ2-1, reads GAGVSQSPRYKVAKRGQDVALRCDPISGHVSLFWYQQALGQGPEFLTYFQNEAQLDKSGLPSDRFFAERPEGSVSTLKIQRTQQEDSAVYLCASSLAGGTSGINEQFFGPGTRLTVL.

The chain combines TRBV11-2 with TRBJ2-7, with D perhaps TRBD2 (6 bases). The germline V and J ends were trimmed by 7 bases and 7 bases, with 20 bases remaining between them. Germline V CDR1 and CDR2: SGHAT, FQNNGV. CDR3 length: 14 amino acids. CDR3 residues: CASTTLAGRYEQYF. The DNA for the CDR3 is TGTGCCAGCACCACCTTAGCAGGGAGGTATGAGCAGTACTTC.

CDR3 nucleotide sequence: TGTGCCAGCATCCAAGGGGAGACCCAGTACTTC. It encodes CASIQGETQYF. The gene calls are TRBV7-2 and TRBJ2-5, with D unclear. The CDR3 extends over 11 amino acids. Trimming shortened V by 7 bases and J by 5 bases, and 8 bases separated the two germline ends. From germline, CDR1 is SGHTA and CDR2 FQGNSA.

V gene TRBV7-9 combines with J gene TRBJ2-3, with TRBD2 matching 11 bases. V lost 7 bases, J lost 8 bases, and 11 bases stayed unmatched. Germline CDR1 SEHNR, CDR2 FQNEAQ (reference sequence). The CDR3 has 15 amino acids. DNA for the CDR3: TGTGCCAGCACCCTACTAGCGGGGGACGGGATTACGCAGTATTTT. Its protein is CASTLLAGDGITQYF.

V usage is TRBV25-1 and J usage is TRBJ2-1; 7 positions match TRBD2. In germline, CDR1 is MGHDK, CDR2 SYGVNS. This CDR3 has 16 residues. V lost 1 base, J lost 3 bases, and 6 bases stayed unmatched. The CDR3, as DNA: TGTGCCAGCAGTGAATTCGGGGGAGGGCACTACAATGAGCAGTTCTTC. Residues: CASSEFGGGHYNEQFF.

Only one count was recorded for this clone. The genes are TRBV27 and TRBJ2-5; D remains ambiguous. CDR3 length equals 13 residues. CDR1 and CDR2 (germline): MNHEY, SMNVEV (reference sequence). Trimming stripped 2 bases from V and 5 bases from J, with 9 bases between. This CDR3 is CASSLGRLETQYF. CDR3 DNA sequence: TGTGCCAGCAGTTTAGGCAGGTTGGAGACCCAGTACTTC.

This chain joins TRBV2 and TRBJ2-4, with TRBD1 matching over 8 bases. This CDR3 has 15 amino acids. The junction had 7 bases not matched to a gene; V was cut back by 6 bases and J by 3 bases. Germline CDR1 SNHLY, CDR2 FYNNEI. CDR3 region: CASRTGVGSKNIQYF. The CDR3 DNA sequence: TGTGCCAGCAGGACAGGGGTTGGGAGCAAAAACATTCAGTACTTC.

The chain is built from TRBV9 and TRBJ2-5; tentatively, D is TRBD1 (5 bases). The V gene lost 0 bases and the J gene lost 5 bases, with 14 bases spanning the gap. The CDR3 extends over 15 amino acids. In germline, CDR1 is SGDLS, CDR2 YYNGEE. CDR3: CASSVGSYSGETQYF. The CDR3 coding sequence is TGTGCCAGCAGCGTAGGGAGTTACTCAGGGGAGACCCAGTACTTC.

The chain carries TRBV19 and TRBJ2-7, with D possibly TRBD2 on 6 matching bases. The CDR3 totals 15 residues. The V and J ends lost 5 bases and 0 bases respectively, with 14 bases between them. CDR1 LNHDA and CDR2 SQIVND come from the germline V gene (reference sequence). CDR3: CASSPHGGSSYEQYF. The DNA of the CDR3 is TGTGCCAGTAGTCCCCATGGGGGGAGCTCCTACGAGCAGTACTTC. The full variable domain, in which reference TRBV19 and TRBJ2-7 provide the parts outside the CDR3, is DGGITQSPKYLFRKEGQNVTLSCEQNLNHDAMYWYRQDPGQGLRLIYYSQIVNDFQKGDIAEGYSVSREKKESFPLTVTSAQKNPTAFYLCASSPHGGSSYEQYFGPGTRLTVT.

The table lists this clone with a count of one. V usage is TRBV11-2 and J usage is TRBJ2-7; either TRBD1 or TRBD2 may fit D (5 bases each). CDR1 and CDR2 from the germline V gene are SGHAT and FQNNGV. The V end was cut by 5 bases, the J end by 0 bases, with 11 bases between. CDR3 length: 14 residues. The CDR3 reads CASSREGSSYEQYF. CDR3 bases: TGTGCCAGCAGCCGCGAGGGGAGCTCCTACGAGCAGTACTTC.

This chain links TRBV28 with TRBJ2-3; TRBD1 agrees at 8 bases. The CDR3 sequence is 18 residues long. Germline assignment: CDR1 MDHEN and CDR2 SYDVKM. J gave up 0 bases and V 6 bases, and 14 bases lay outside the gene matches. The CDR3 reads CASSPAGQGGVSTDTQYF. DNA for the CDR3: TGTGCCAGCAGCCCGGCTGGACAGGGCGGGGTGAGCACAGATACGCAGTATTTT.

The J gene is TRBJ2-1, the V gene TRBV4-1, with 11 bases lining up with TRBD2. V shed 1 base and J 6 bases; nucleotides not matched to a gene: 2. Germline CDR1 MGHRA, CDR2 YSYEKL. This CDR3 contains 15 residues. CDR3 in amino acids: CASSQVAGGFNEQFF. The CDR3 nucleotides read TGCGCCAGCAGCCAAGTAGCGGGAGGGTTCAATGAGCAGTTCTTC.

This clone was found a few times. This rearrangement joins TRBV28 to TRBJ1-1, with TRBD1 as a possible D gene (5 bases). V lost 7 bases to trimming and J lost 1 base, with 16 bases between them. The germline gives CDR1 MDHEN, CDR2 SYDVKM. CDR3 size: 15 residues. The CDR3 sequence: CASTGPGRGNTEAFF. The CDR3 DNA reads TGTGCCAGCACGGGGCCCGGAAGGGGGAACACTGAAGCTTTCTTT.

This clone was detected a few times. The genes are TRBV18 and TRBJ1-2; D unclear. This CDR3 is 12 amino acids long. V was trimmed by 6 bases and J by 0 bases, leaving 5 bases between them. The V gene's germline CDR1 is KGHSH and CDR2 LQKENI. In DNA form, the CDR3 reads TGTGCCAGCTCCGATACTAACTATGGCTACACCTTC. This codes for CASSDTNYGYTF.

Only a few counts were recorded for this clone. This chain joins TRBV2 and TRBJ2-5; the D gene is possibly TRBD1 (6 bases). The germline V and J ends were trimmed by 10 bases and 2 bases, with 23 bases remaining between them. The CDR3 is 16 residues long. Germline CDR1 is SNHLY and CDR2 is FYNNEI. The CDR3 DNA is TGTGCCAACCTCCCCCAAGGGGGATGGGTTCAAGAGACCCAGTACTTC. This gives the protein CANLPQGGWVQETQYF.

The V gene is TRBV6-6, the J gene TRBJ1-1; a possible D gene is TRBD1 (5 bases). Germline assignment: CDR1 MNHNY and CDR2 SVGAGI (reference sequence). Trimming took 7 bases from V and 1 from J, leaving 10 bases between them. There are 13 residues in the CDR3. This CDR3 is CASTSQENTEAFF. CDR3 in DNA: TGTGCCAGCACGTCACAGGAGAACACTGAAGCTTTCTTT.

The V gene is TRBV7-8, the J gene TRBJ2-7; D assignment may be TRBD1 or TRBD2 (5 bases each). The V and J ends lost 2 bases and 6 bases respectively, with 14 bases between them. The CDR3 spans 14 residues. Germline V CDR1 and CDR2: SGHVS, FQNEAQ. CDR3 in DNA: TGTGCCAGCAGCTTAACGGGACCTGGGGGCGAGCAGTACTTC. This gives the protein CASSLTGPGGEQYF.

The chain is built from TRBV6-5 and TRBJ2-5, with 9 nucleotides matching TRBD1. With the DNA end fitting TRBJ2-7 better, the J assignment may be wrong. This CDR3 region has 15 residues. The germline V gene encodes CDR1 MNHEY and CDR2 SVGAGI. The CDR3 loop is CASRKGRDRAYEQYF. The CDR3 nucleotides are TGTGCCAGCAGGAAGGGCCGGGACAGGGCCTACGAGCAGTACTTC.

The chain uses TRBV9 and TRBJ2-2; no reliable D call. From germline, CDR1 is SGDLS and CDR2 YYNGEE. Trimming removed 3 bases from V and 5 bases from J, with 14 bases in between. CDR3 length: 15 amino acids. DNA for the CDR3: TGTGCCAGCAGCGATAGTTTTGGGTTAACCGGGGAGCTGTTTTTT. Protein product: CASSDSFGLTGELFF.

In its sample, this clone was seen many times. V gene TRBV7-2 combines with J gene TRBJ1-2; D is ambiguous. Germline V gene lookup returns CDR1 SGHTA and CDR2 FQGNSA. The germline V and J ends were trimmed by 5 bases and 3 bases, with 13 bases remaining between them. This CDR3 is 14 amino acids long. The CDR3 is CASSRRGRDYGYTF. CDR3 coding DNA: TGTGCCAGCAGCCGGAGAGGACGGGACTATGGCTACACCTTC.

This chain links TRBV4-3 with TRBJ2-5, with D possibly being TRBD1 (6 bases). The better agreement between TRBJ2-7 and the DNA end casts doubt on the J call. Germline V gene data show CDR1 as LGHNA and CDR2 as YSLEER. This CDR3 is 15 amino acids long. CDR3 sequence reads: CASSQDLSGVYEQYF. DNA of the CDR3: TGCGCCAGCAGCCAAGATCTTTCAGGGGTCTACGAGCAGTACTTC.

The rearrangement joins TRBV5-6 to TRBJ2-6; possible D gene TRBD1, 5 bases. CDR1 is SGHDT, CDR2 YYEEEE, per germline. The CDR3 consists of 15 residues. V was pared by 0 bases and J by 2 bases, with 6 bases between. CDR3 loop: CASSLVRAGANVLTF. The DNA for the CDR3 is TGTGCCAGCAGCTTGGTCAGGGCTGGGGCCAACGTCCTGACTTTC.